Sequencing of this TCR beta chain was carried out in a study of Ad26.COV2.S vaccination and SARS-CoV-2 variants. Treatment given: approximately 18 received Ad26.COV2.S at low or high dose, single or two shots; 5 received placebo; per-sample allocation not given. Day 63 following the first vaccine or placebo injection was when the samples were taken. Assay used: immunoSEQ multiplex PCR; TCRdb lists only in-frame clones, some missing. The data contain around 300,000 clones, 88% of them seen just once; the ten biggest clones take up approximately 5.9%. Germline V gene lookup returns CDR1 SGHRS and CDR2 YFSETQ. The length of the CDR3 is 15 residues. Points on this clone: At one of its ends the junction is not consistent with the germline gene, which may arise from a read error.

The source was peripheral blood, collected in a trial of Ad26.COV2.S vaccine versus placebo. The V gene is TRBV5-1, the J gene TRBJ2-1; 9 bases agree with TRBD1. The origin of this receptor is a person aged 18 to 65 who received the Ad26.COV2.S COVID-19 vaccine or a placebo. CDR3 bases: TGCGCCGGCAGTACCGGGACAGGGTTTTCGGATGAGCAGTTCTTC. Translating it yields CAGSTGTGFSDEQFF.